The 22 T cell receptor beta chains listed next were all sequenced from one sample in a study of blood T cell repertoires in COVID-19. Using immunoSEQ multiplex PCR, the repertoire was profiled, and TCRdb retains in-frame clones only, with some absent. The repertoire holds about 180,000 clones, with 80% to 90% as singletons. The sequenced sample consisted of peripheral blood. These receptor sequences come from a man aged 18 to 29 who had recovered from COVID-19.

This chain uses TRBV19 with TRBJ2-7; 9 bases fit TRBD2. Germline CDR1 and CDR2: LNHDA and SQIVND (reference sequence). This CDR3 has 17 residues. Trimming at V came to 0 bases and at J to 3 bases, leaving 9 bases not matched to a gene. The CDR3 protein is CASSIDLGSGSVYEQYF. The DNA of the CDR3 is TGTGCCAGTAGTATAGATCTTGGTAGCGGGAGTGTCTACGAGCAGTACTTC.

The chain employs TRBV19 and TRBJ2-1, with D perhaps TRBD1 (6 bases). Germline lookup yields CDR1 LNHDA and CDR2 SQIVND (reference sequence). There are 15 residues in the CDR3. V lost 3 bases to trimming and J lost 4 bases, with 13 bases between them. CDR3 protein: CASSIGQLLYNEQFF. CDR3 nucleotides: TGTGCCAGTAGTATCGGACAGTTGCTTTACAATGAGCAGTTCTTC. The full variable domain, completed using reference TRBV19 and TRBJ2-1, is DGGITQSPKYLFRKEGQNVTLSCEQNLNHDAMYWYRQDPGQGLRLIYYSQIVNDFQKGDIAEGYSVSREKKESFPLTVTSAQKNPTAFYLCASSIGQLLYNEQFFGPGTRLTVL.

The chain carries TRBV28 and TRBJ1-3, with 7 bases aligning to TRBD1. The CDR3 spans 15 residues. V lost 5 bases, J lost 2 bases, and 6 bases stayed unmatched. Germline V gene sequence: CDR1 MDHEN, CDR2 SYDVKM. CDR3 in amino acids: CASSPRDRPGNTIYF. DNA of the CDR3: TGTGCCAGCAGTCCCCGGGACAGACCTGGAAACACCATATATTTT.

The chain has TRBV9 and TRBJ1-2; D is unresolved. Germline CDR1 is SGDLS and CDR2 is YYNGEE. CDR3 length: 15 amino acids. The V gene lost 0 bases and the J gene lost 5 bases, with 14 bases spanning the gap. CDR3 sequence: CASSVGVNSKYGYTF. For the CDR3, the DNA is TGTGCCAGCAGCGTAGGTGTCAACAGTAAATATGGCTACACCTTC.

This clone was detected only a few times. This chain connects TRBV19 to TRBJ1-2, with 7 bases identical to TRBD1. Germline loops: CDR1 LNHDA, CDR2 SQIVND (reference sequence). After removal of 6 bases from V and 7 bases from J, the junction contained 11 bases not matched to a gene. The CDR3 has 14 residues. The CDR3 region is CASRPPDRAVGYTF. The CDR3 coding sequence is TGTGCCAGTAGACCTCCCGACAGGGCGGTTGGCTACACCTTC.

The chain links TRBV14 to TRBJ2-7; D gene unclear. The CDR3 has 14 amino acids. Trimming removed 5 bases at V and 6 bases at J, with 17 bases between. Germline V gene lookup returns CDR1 SGHDN and CDR2 FVKESK. The CDR3 protein is CASSVGALSGEQYF. CDR3 DNA sequence: TGTGCCAGCAGCGTTGGAGCGCTTTCTGGCGAGCAGTACTTC.

The chain links TRBV9 to TRBJ2-2; D gene unclear. The CDR3 is 15 residues long. Trimming removed 3 bases at V and 3 bases at J, with 12 bases between. Germline CDR1 is SGDLS and CDR2 is YYNGEE. The CDR3 reads CASSASVADTGELFF. CDR3 in DNA: TGTGCCAGCAGCGCCTCAGTTGCGGACACCGGGGAGCTGTTTTTT. The whole variable domain, remainder taken from reference TRBV9 and TRBJ2-2, is DSGVTQTPKHLITATGQRVTLRCSPRSGDLSVYWYQQSLDQGLQFLIQYYNGEERAKGNILERFSAQQFPDLHSELNLSSLELGDSALYFCASSASVADTGELFFGEGSRLTVL.

This clone was recorded once. V is TRBV29-1 and J is TRBJ1-1; D is unresolved. The CDR3 contains 10 residues. The germline V gene encodes CDR1 SQVTM and CDR2 ANQGSEA. With 2 bases removed from V and 8 bases from J, the gap between germline ends came to 6 bases. CDR3 residues: CSVESVEAFF. DNA for the CDR3: TGCAGCGTTGAATCTGTCGAAGCTTTCTTT.

V gene TRBV27 combines with J gene TRBJ1-5, with 7 positions matching TRBD1. CDR3 size: 15 residues. V lost 8 bases to trimming and J lost 6 bases; unmatched junction nucleotides: 13. The V gene's germline CDR1 is MNHEY and CDR2 SMNVEV (reference sequence). The CDR3 DNA follows: TGTGCCAGCCGACCTCTAAGGGGGCAATTTCAGCCCCAGCATTTT. This codes for CASRPLRGQFQPQHF.

This chain joins TRBV5-1 and TRBJ2-1; 12 positions match TRBD2. Germline V gives CDR1 SGHRS, CDR2 YFSETQ. This CDR3 region has 21 residues. J gave up 4 bases and V 1 base, and 18 bases lay outside the gene matches. The CDR3 DNA follows: TGCGCCAGCAGCTTGCCCGCTCAGAGGGCTAGCGGGAGGGCCTTTTACAATGAGCAGTTCTTC. Translating gives CASSLPAQRASGRAFYNEQFF.

V usage is TRBV27 and J usage is TRBJ2-3, with a weak D call TRBD2 (5 bases). The CDR3 consists of 15 residues. CDR1 and CDR2 (germline): MNHEY, SMNVEV (reference sequence). With 2 bases removed from V and 2 bases from J, the gap between germline ends came to 11 bases. CDR3 loop: CASSLLASLTDTQYF. The CDR3 nucleotides read TGTGCCAGCAGTTTACTAGCCTCACTCACAGATACGCAGTATTTT.

The rearrangement joins TRBV13 to TRBJ2-7, with TRBD1 matching 7 bases. V was pared by 6 bases and J by 0 bases, with 2 bases of the junction left unmatched. Germline CDR1 and CDR2: PRHDT and FYEKMQ (reference sequence). This CDR3 spans 13 amino acids. The CDR3 DNA reads TGTGCCAGCAGTCAGGGGGTCTCCTACGAGCAGTACTTC. Protein: CASSQGVSYEQYF.

This clone has just one count. The genes are TRBV24-1 and TRBJ2-1; D might be TRBD2 (6 bases). From germline, CDR1 is KGHDR and CDR2 SFDVKD. V was pared by 7 bases and J by 5 bases, with 14 bases between. This CDR3 spans 14 amino acids. The CDR3 region has the DNA TGTGCCACCAGGGCGGCGGGATCTGACAATGAGCAGTTCTTC. Protein sequence: CATRAAGSDNEQFF.

The chain has TRBV6-2 or TRBV6-3 and TRBJ1-1, with D possibly matching TRBD1 (5 bases). The germline gives CDR1 MNHEY, CDR2 SVGEGT. The CDR3 length is 15 residues. V gave up 2 bases and J gave up 5 bases, with 15 bases separating them. CDR3 sequence reads: CASSYNRGLGTEAFF. In nucleotides, the CDR3 is TGTGCCAGCAGTTACAACCGGGGGTTGGGAACTGAAGCTTTCTTT.

The chain uses TRBV25-1 and TRBJ2-3; possible D gene TRBD2, 6 bases. The CDR3 covers 13 residues. Trimming stripped 3 bases from V and 4 bases from J, with 8 bases between. CDR1 is MGHDK and CDR2 is SYGVNS in the germline V gene. The CDR3 sequence is CASSEWGADTQYF. The CDR3, as DNA: TGTGCCAGCAGTGAGTGGGGGGCAGATACGCAGTATTTT.

The rearrangement links TRBV18 to TRBJ2-1; no firm D call. Trimming removed 0 bases at V and 7 bases at J, with 13 bases between. The CDR3 sequence is 15 residues long. Per the germline V gene, CDR1 is KGHSH and CDR2 is LQKENI. The CDR3 loop reads CASSPPSRPQNEQFF. The CDR3 DNA follows: TGTGCCAGCTCACCACCTAGCCGGCCTCAGAATGAGCAGTTCTTC.

This chain uses TRBV19 with TRBJ1-2; a possible D gene is TRBD1 (6 bases). The V gene's germline CDR1 is LNHDA and CDR2 SQIVND (reference sequence). CDR3 length: 12 amino acids. The ends were cut back, 7 bases at V and 6 bases at J, with 12 bases in the middle. The CDR3 DNA reads as TGTGCCAGTAAAGGACAGAGACATGGCTACACCTTC. Protein sequence: CASKGQRHGYTF.

By share, this clone counts as medium-sized. The same CDR3 arises from other DNA sequences in this sample as well. The chain uses TRBV30 and TRBJ1-5; perhaps TRBD1 as D (5 bases). In germline, CDR1 is GTSNPN, CDR2 SVGIG (reference sequence). The CDR3 extends over 13 amino acids. V lost 2 bases and J 2 bases, leaving 7 bases between the germline ends. The CDR3, as DNA: TGTGCCTGGAGTCCGGGGGGCAATCAGCCCCAGCATTTT. Amino acid sequence: CAWSPGGNQPQHF.

The chain uses TRBV18 and TRBJ1-1, with D hard to call. This CDR3 is built from 14 residues. Germline assignment: CDR1 KGHSH and CDR2 LQKENI. V was pared by 2 bases and J by 3 bases, with 10 bases between. CDR3 amino acids: CASSPGLSDTEAFF. In nucleotides, the CDR3 is TGTGCCAGCTCACCAGGGCTTTCGGACACTGAAGCTTTCTTT.

The V call is TRBV18, the J call TRBJ1-2; TRBD1 matches at 7 bases. CDR1 and CDR2 (germline): KGHSH, LQKENI. V was clipped by 3 bases and J by 4 bases; unmatched bases: 8. The CDR3 consists of 15 residues. DNA for the CDR3: TGTGCCAGCTCACCTACAGGGGACCCAATCTATGGCTACACCTTC. Protein sequence: CASSPTGDPIYGYTF.

The CDR3 sequence is CASSLGSQPQHF. CDR3 nucleotides: TGTGCCAGCAGCTTAGGTAGTCAGCCCCAGCATTTT. The chain couples TRBV7-9 to TRBJ1-5; D is undetermined. Looked up from germline, CDR1 is SEHNR and CDR2 is FQNEAQ (reference sequence). V dropped 1 base and J dropped 6 bases, with 4 bases sitting between them. There are 12 residues in the CDR3. Looking up the rest from reference TRBV7-9 and TRBJ1-5 gives the full variable domain: DTGVSQNPRHKITKRGQNVTFRCDPISEHNRLYWYRQTLGQGPEFLTYFQNEAQLEKSRLLSDRFSAERPKGSFSTLEIQRTEQGDSAMYLCASSLGSQPQHFGDGTRLSIL.

This chain joins TRBV3-1 (or the pseudogene TRBV3-2) and TRBJ2-5; TRBD2 matches 11 bases. This CDR3 has 16 amino acids. Germline loops: CDR1 LGHDT, CDR2 YNNKEL (reference sequence). With V trimmed by 1 base and J by 4 bases, 5 bases remained unmatched. In DNA form, the CDR3 reads TGTGCCAGCAGCCAAGGAGGGACTAGCGGATTAGAGACCCAGTACTTC. The encoded protein is CASSQGGTSGLETQYF.